This entry concerns a single TCR beta chain. Its antigen is not known. The CDR3 has 12 amino acids. Looked up from germline, CDR1 is SGHTA and CDR2 is FQGTGA. Trimming pared 0 bases from V and 9 bases from J, leaving 8 bases between. This record comes from a study of PD-1 blockade in classical Hodgkin lymphoma. Points from the study as a whole: TCR diversity rose significantly by C4D1 in CD4+ but not CD8+ cells.

Clones were read by immunoSEQ multiplex PCR, and TCRdb kept only the in-frame ones, dropping some. The sample includes tens of thousands of clones, more than 75% of them seen just once. With no exception, relapse followed autologous stem cell transplantation in all patients, and brentuximab vedotin exposure varied. Complete response, partial response or progressive disease constituted the best response categories observed. The chain carries TRBV7-3 and TRBJ2-5; D is perhaps TRBD1 or TRBD2 (6 bases each). Sequenced material: peripheral blood mononuclear cells (PBMCs), taken before the second cycle of nivolumab. The sequence came from a human donor with classical Hodgkin lymphoma. This CDR3 is CASSLTEGAQYF. The CDR3, as DNA: TGTGCCAGCAGCTTAACGGAGGGGGCCCAGTACTTC.